This T cell receptor (beta chain) was captured by sequencing in a study of blood T cell repertoires in COVID-19. As for the study in general: Each recovered donor of Cohort 3 presented with two negative PCRs, clearance, or symptom resolution. COVID-19 samples from acute and convalescent phases originated in the United States, Italy and Spain.

The CDR3 length is 16 residues. V lost 0 bases and J lost 2; bases outside the gene matches: 2. Germline V gene sequence: CDR1 SGDLS, CDR2 YYNGEE. This clone was seen once. Original processing notes: Amplification of reference gene primers was used by the study to estimate nucleated cell counts. Here immunoSEQ multiplex PCR was the method, and the copy in TCRdb shows in-frame clones only, minus some. V and J calls and clone size follow that table, whereas D and trimming were derived from the DNA. The sample includes roughly 340,000 clones, more than 75% of them seen just once. Participants' reported clinical history set cohort assignment.

This clonotype was sampled from a man aged 35-49 years in a cohort exposed to, infected with or recovered from COVID-19 (not recorded which). Sequences were obtained from PBMCs or T cells enriched from blood (not recorded which). The rearrangement uses TRBV9 and TRBJ2-2, with 9 bases matching TRBD2. The CDR3 DNA sequence: TGTGCCAGCAGCGTAGGGCTAGCGGGAAACACCGGGGAGCTGTTTTTT. The encoded protein is CASSVGLAGNTGELFF. Looking up the rest from reference TRBV9 and TRBJ2-2 gives the full variable domain: DSGVTQTPKHLITATGQRVTLRCSPRSGDLSVYWYQQSLDQGLQFLIQYYNGEERAKGNILERFSAQQFPDLHSELNLSSLELGDSALYFCASSVGLAGNTGELFFGEGSRLTVL.